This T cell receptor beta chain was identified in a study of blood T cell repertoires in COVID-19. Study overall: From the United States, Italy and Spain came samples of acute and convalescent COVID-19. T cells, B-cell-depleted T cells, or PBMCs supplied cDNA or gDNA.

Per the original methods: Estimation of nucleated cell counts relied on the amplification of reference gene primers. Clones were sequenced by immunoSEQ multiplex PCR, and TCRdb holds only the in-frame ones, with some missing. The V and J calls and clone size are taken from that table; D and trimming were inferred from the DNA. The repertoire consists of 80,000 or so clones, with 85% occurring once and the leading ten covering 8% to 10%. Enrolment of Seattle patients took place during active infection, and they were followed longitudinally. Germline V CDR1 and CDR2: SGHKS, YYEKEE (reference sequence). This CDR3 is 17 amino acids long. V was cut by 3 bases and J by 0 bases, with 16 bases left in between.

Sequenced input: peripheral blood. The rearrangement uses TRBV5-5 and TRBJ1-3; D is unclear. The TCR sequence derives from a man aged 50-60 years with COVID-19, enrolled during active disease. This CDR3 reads CASSSFFPVSSGNTIYF. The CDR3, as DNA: TGTGCCAGCAGCTCCTTCTTCCCTGTCAGCTCTGGAAACACCATATATTTT.